These T cell receptor beta chains were read from a single sample in a study of cytomegalovirus exposure and HLA in healthy donors. Measured with immunoSEQ multiplex PCR; TCRdb has only the in-frame clones, and not every one. The sample includes under 200,000 clones, 75% to 90% of them seen just once. Material for sequencing was PBMCs. The receptors were gathered from a woman between 25 and 40 years old in good health and CMV-seronegative. Each CDR3 is given without its conserved first and last residue.

V gene,CDR3 protein
TRBV15,ATSPLPAFDYNEQF
TRBV5-1,ASSLMGQRAYGYT
TRBV7-9,ASSLGQNTGELF
TRBV18,ASSPGGVHTEAF
TRBV7-2,ASSRKTLDRSAGNTIY
TRBV19,ASTPYGGQQETQY
TRBV19,ASSLRDRGDTQY
TRBV5-5,ASSWGDRQETQY
TRBV5-1,ASSLVAGGPDTQY
TRBV7-9,ASRDGLSGADTQY
TRBV19,ASSILSRGYNQPQH
TRBV6-1,ASSENISNQPQH
TRBV28,ASINRAAYGYT
TRBV19,ASSVPLRGAHQPQH
TRBV28,ASSPLAAPGANVLT
TRBV2,ASRLLTYEQY
TRBV6-5,ASSYATGTGSEF
TRBV28,ASSDRVGYNEQF
TRBV2,ASTLGLAGANEQF
TRBV7-3,ASSLDGGELF
TRBV7-6,ASSFDETGYNEQF
TRBV29-1,SIHRRPQGEAF
TRBV5-4,ASSGGAPETQY
TRBV19,ASSPSGGARNTGELF
TRBV7-2,ASSRDRDNEQF
TRBV16,ASSQDRGEEY
TRBV18,ASSRVLSGVVGNEQF
TRBV5-1,ASSLLADNTGELF
TRBV4-1,ASSQESQGVNGELF
TRBV5-1,ASYWTSQNTGELF
TRBV4-2,ASSQDPSNEQF
TRBV9,ASSAPHRGLSGANVLT
TRBV11-1,ASSDQGETQY
TRBV5-4,ASPAGGANEKLF
TRBV5-4,ASSLELAVSYNEQF
TRBV6-6,ASTLLGPWSNQPQH
TRBV5-1,ASNSGRGHEQY
TRBV28,ASRQDYEQY
TRBV7-6,ASSLSGTGGDEQF